This record looks at one T cell receptor beta chain sequence and its context. The source of the sample is a study of T cells after yellow fever vaccination. MiXCR, applied by TCRdb to the 5' RACE reads, yields one record per CDR3 protein. Of 500,000 to 650,000 distinct CDR3 sequences listed, roughly 17% were seen once; the top ten hold 15% to 20%. The sequences come from PBMCs, collected 5 days after the first yellow fever vaccination. This receptor was obtained from a man aged 18 to 30 who received the YFV17D yellow fever vaccine.

The CDR3 loop is CASSLVRRSTNEKLFF. CDR3 sequence (DNA): TGTGCCAGCAGCTTAGTCCGGCGATCAACTAATGAAAAACTGTTTTTT. The chain joins TRBV7-4 to TRBJ1-4; D remains unclear. This CDR3 spans 16 amino acids. Trimming removed 1 base at V and 0 bases at J, with 9 bases between. CDR1 and CDR2 from the germline V gene are SGHVT and SQSDAQ. Full variable domain (outside the CDR3, taken from reference TRBV7-4 and TRBJ1-4): GAGVSQSPRYKVAKRGRDVALRCDSISGHVTLYWYRQTLGQGSEVLTYSQSDAQRDKSGRPSGRFSAERPERSVSTLKIQRTEQGDSAVYLCASSLVRRSTNEKLFFGSGTQLSVL.